This T cell receptor (beta chain) was sequenced for a study of T cells in Graves' hyperthyroidism and ophthalmopathy. General study findings and limits: Ophthalmopathy onset followed model prediction by a median about 6.5 months.

TCR beta CDR3 regions were amplified from RNA transcripts. RT-PCR in the first round (using the HTBI primer set) targeted the TCR CDR3. TCRdb re-called the multiplex PCR reads through MiXCR, storing one row per CDR3 protein. The sample has some 200,000 distinct CDR3 sequences, roughly a sixth seen once. This clonotype was counted ten times or more. Its antigen remains unknown. The material sequenced was blood. The TCR was taken from a woman aged 50 to 60 with Graves' hyperthyroidism.

CDR3 protein: CASSLVPSGYTDTQYF. The CDR3, as DNA: TGTGCCAGCAGCTTAGTGCCTAGCGGGTACACAGATACGCAGTATTTT. V is TRBV11-2 and J is TRBJ2-3, with 8 bases fitting TRBD2. Unmatched junction bases numbered 5, after V lost 1 base and J lost 2 bases. There are 16 residues in the CDR3. Germline V lookup: CDR1 SGHAT, CDR2 FQNNGV.